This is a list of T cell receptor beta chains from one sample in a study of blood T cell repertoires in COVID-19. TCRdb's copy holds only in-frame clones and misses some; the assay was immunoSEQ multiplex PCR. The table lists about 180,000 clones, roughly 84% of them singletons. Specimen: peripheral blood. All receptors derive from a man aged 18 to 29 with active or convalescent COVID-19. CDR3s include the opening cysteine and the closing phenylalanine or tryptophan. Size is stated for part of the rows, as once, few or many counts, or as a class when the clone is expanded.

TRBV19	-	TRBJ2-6	CASSPGQVSGANVLTF
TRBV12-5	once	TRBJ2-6	CASVNSGANVLTF
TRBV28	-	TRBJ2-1	CASSRPGAGARSSYNEQFF
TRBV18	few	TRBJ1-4	CASSPLQEEKLFF
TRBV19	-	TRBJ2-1	CASSKSSGPYNEQFF
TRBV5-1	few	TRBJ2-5	CASSSDRGWETQYF
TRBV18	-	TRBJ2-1	CASSPGGLAGYNEQFF
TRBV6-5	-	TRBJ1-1	CATQTGNTEAFF
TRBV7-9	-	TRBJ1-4	CASSLARTSNEKLFF
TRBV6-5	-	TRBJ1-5	CASQTGPYSNQPQHF
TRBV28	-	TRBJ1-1	CASSIQLNTEAFF
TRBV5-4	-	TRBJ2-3	CASSVRQGTDTQYF
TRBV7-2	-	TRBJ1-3	CASSLGASSGNTIYF
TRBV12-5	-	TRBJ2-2	CASGLGHGNTGELFF
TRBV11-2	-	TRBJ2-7	CASSVGLGSSYEQYF
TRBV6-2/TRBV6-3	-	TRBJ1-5	CASSYEAGDNQPQHF
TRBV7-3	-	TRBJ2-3	CASSLQAGSTDTQYF
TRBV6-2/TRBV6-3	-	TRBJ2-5	CASSRGETQYF
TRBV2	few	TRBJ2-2	CASSATDTNTGELFF
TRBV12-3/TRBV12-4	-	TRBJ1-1	CASSLTGEAFF
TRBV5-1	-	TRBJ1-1	CASSLGTVNTEAFF
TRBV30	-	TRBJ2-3	CAWSPGTGSSTDTQYF
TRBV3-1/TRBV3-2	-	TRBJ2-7	CASSHGLAGGGTYEQYF
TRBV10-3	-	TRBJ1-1	CAIKGGGPEAFF
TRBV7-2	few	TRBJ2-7	CASSSGLGNEQYF
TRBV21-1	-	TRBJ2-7	CASSKGQVFKQQYF
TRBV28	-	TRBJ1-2	CASSLYPKAGGSYGYTF
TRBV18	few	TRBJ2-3	CASSPKTSGGTDTQYF
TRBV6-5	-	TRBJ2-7	CASSYSTTGISYEQYF
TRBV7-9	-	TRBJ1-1	CASSQGQLEAFF
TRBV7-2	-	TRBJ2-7	CASSRSGRAYEQYF
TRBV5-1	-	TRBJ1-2	CASSLDINRRGNYGYTF
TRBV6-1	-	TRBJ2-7	CASSETYRTLDEQYF
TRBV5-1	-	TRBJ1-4	CASSSYRGTNEKLFF
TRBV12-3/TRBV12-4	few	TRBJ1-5	CASTDSHNQPQHF
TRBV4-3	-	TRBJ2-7	CASSQDRLAAYEQYF
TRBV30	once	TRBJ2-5	CAWSRRDRDLETQYF
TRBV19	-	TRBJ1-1	CASSIGGYEGRNTEAFF
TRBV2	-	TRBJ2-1	CASSRSGGPYNEQFF
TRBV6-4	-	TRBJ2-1	CASSDSQGGSEQFF
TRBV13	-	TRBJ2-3	CASSAQGTDTQYF
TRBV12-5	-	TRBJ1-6	CASSNRAGSPLHF
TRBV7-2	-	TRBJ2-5	CASSLGLVETQYF
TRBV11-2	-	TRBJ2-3	CASSLDPSGRGTDTQYF